Each of the 5 T cell receptor beta chains below was sequenced from the same sample in a study of T cells expressing NK-cell markers. TCRdb re-called the 5' RACE reads and gives one entry per CDR3 protein, without DNA. This listing includes 550,000 to 600,000 distinct CDR3 sequences. The sample comprised blood T cells: a sorted CD56 or NKG2C T cell subset, CD4+ or CD8+ T cells, or bulk PBMC T cells (not recorded which). These receptors all come from a young man in good health.

The V gene is TRBV20-1, the J gene TRBJ2-1; TCRdb indicates TRBD2, and absent DNA this call remains unverified. This CDR3 contains 16 residues. Germline V gene lookup returns CDR1 DFQATT and CDR2 SNEGSKA (reference sequence). The CDR3 here is CSARARTSGAPYEQFF.

The J gene is TRBJ2-1, the V gene TRBV12-3 or TRBV12-4; TCRdb outputs TRBD2, but without DNA this stays unchecked. The CDR3 runs to 18 residues. CDR3 protein: CASSYGGLAGLFYNEQFF.

This chain connects TRBV21-1 to TRBJ1-5; the TCRdb call, TRBD1, lacks DNA for checking. TRBV21-1 is tagged as a pseudogene. The CDR3 is 17 amino acids. CDR3: CASSKGDDRGGNQPQHF.

The CDR3 region is CASSQDSTQYF. The chain links TRBV5-1 to TRBJ2-3. In germline, CDR1 is SGHRS, CDR2 YFSETQ. The CDR3 spans 11 residues.

The rearrangement uses TRBV27 and TRBJ2-7; checking the TCRdb D call of TRBD2 is not possible without DNA. This CDR3 spans 15 amino acids. Per germline, CDR1 MNHEY and CDR2 SMNVEV (reference sequence). The CDR3 sequence is CASSLSPLDSYEQYF.